This T cell receptor beta chain comes out of a study of T cell responses to AZD1222 COVID-19 vaccine. To note about this clone: As yet, its antigen is unknown.

Here immunoSEQ multiplex PCR was the method, and the copy in TCRdb shows in-frame clones only, minus some. The repertoire holds about 120,000 clones, with approximately 88% as singletons. General observations from the study: Repertoires were obtained solely post-peak T cell response. Baseline antibody screening turned up just a handful of seropositive AZD1222 recipients.

This clonotype was obtained from an adult in good health. Sample: peripheral blood, taken on day 0 of AZD1222 vaccination.

The CDR3 DNA reads as TGTGCCTGGAGGAAGACAGGGAATAATGGCTACACCTTC. It specifies CAWRKTGNNGYTF. This chain connects TRBV30 to TRBJ1-2; 7 bases are a match to TRBD1. Germline trimming cut 3 bases from V and 6 bases from J; bases unmatched to any gene: 7. The CDR3 has 13 amino acids. CDR1 and CDR2 (germline): GTSNPN, SVGIG (reference sequence).